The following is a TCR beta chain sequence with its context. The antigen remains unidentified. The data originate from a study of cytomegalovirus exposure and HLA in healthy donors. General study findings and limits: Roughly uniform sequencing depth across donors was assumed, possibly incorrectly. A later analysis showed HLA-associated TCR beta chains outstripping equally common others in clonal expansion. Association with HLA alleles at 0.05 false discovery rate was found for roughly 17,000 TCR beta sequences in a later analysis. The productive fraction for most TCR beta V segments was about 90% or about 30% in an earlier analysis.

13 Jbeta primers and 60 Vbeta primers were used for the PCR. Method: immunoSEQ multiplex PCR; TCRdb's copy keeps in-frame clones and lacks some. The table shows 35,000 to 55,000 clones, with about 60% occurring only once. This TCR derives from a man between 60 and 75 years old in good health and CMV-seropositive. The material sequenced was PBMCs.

This CDR3 is CASSPAAGGAEQYF. The CDR3 DNA sequence: TGTGCCAGCAGCCCCGCGGCCGGAGGGGCCGAGCAGTACTTC. The V gene is TRBV7-3, the J gene TRBJ2-7; TRBD2 might be the D (6 bases). From germline, CDR1 is SGHTA and CDR2 FQGTGA. The length of the CDR3 is 14 residues. V was cut by 5 bases and J by 6 bases, with 17 bases left in between. The full variable domain, completed using reference TRBV7-3 and TRBJ2-7, is GAGVSQTPSNKVTEKGKYVELRCDPISGHTALYWYRQSLGQGPEFLIYFQGTGAADDSGLPNDRFFAVRPEGSVSTLKIQRTERGDSAVYLCASSPAAGGAEQYFGPGTRLTVT.